The sequence of this T cell receptor beta chain was determined in a study of shared T cell receptors in the human thymus. TCRdb's copy holds only in-frame clones and misses some; the assay was immunoSEQ multiplex PCR. Altogether 500,000 to 850,000 clones are present, approximately 89% being singletons, with the ten largest covering 0.0094%. CDR1 LNHDA and CDR2 SQIVND come from the germline V gene (reference sequence). Trimming shortened V by 6 bases and J by 2 bases, and 26 bases separated the two germline ends. The length of the CDR3 is 19 residues. The data also belong to a second study, concerning human thymus T cells. That source adds: Thymic material originated from resections removed in the course of corrective heart surgery. Among thymic and blood repertoires, usage of V and J genes appeared biased. Related research examined unrelated individuals and reported that their thymic repertoires overlapped highly.

The chain carries TRBV19 and TRBJ1-5; D perhaps matches TRBD1 (6 bases). This TCR derives from a boy under two years old with a congenital heart defect. Sequencing was carried out using thymocytes. This CDR3 is CASSQLTTHRAWGNQPQHF. The DNA for the CDR3 is TGTGCCAGTAGCCAATTGACCACACACAGGGCGTGGGGCAATCAGCCCCAGCATTTT.